One sample yielded the 29 T cell receptor beta chains listed below, sequenced in a study of shared clonotypes between healthy human individuals. The data were produced by immunoSEQ multiplex PCR, yet TCRdb's version contains in-frame clones alone and is incomplete. Of about 1 million clones in the sample, about 76% were seen once. The sample comprised memory CD4+ T cells sorted from blood. As for subset: CD45RA-negative fraction. The origin of the receptors is a man aged 18 to 30 in good health.

Concerning this clone: This sample includes further DNA sequences coding for the same CDR3. The genes are TRBV6-5 and TRBJ2-7; either TRBD1 or TRBD2 may supply D (5 bases each). The CDR3 is made up of 15 amino acids. The germline V gene encodes CDR1 MNHEY and CDR2 SVGAGI. Trimming stripped 0 bases from V and 0 bases from J, with 9 bases between. The CDR3 sequence: CASSYSPGRSYEQYF. The CDR3 DNA sequence: TGTGCCAGCAGTTACTCTCCGGGGCGCTCCTACGAGCAGTACTTC.

This chain uses TRBV7-2 with TRBJ1-1, with 10 bases fitting TRBD1. From germline, CDR1 is SGHTA and CDR2 FQGNSA. CDR3 length equals 13 residues. Unmatched junction bases numbered 2, after V lost 5 bases and J lost 5 bases. The CDR3 spells CASSGQGGTEAFF. CDR3 bases: TGTGCCAGCAGCGGACAGGGGGGGACTGAAGCTTTCTTT.

The V and J genes are TRBV2 and TRBJ2-5, with TRBD2 matching 10 bases. This CDR3 is 15 amino acids long. Losses at the gene ends were 1 base for V and 4 bases for J; bases not matched to a gene: 3. Germline loops: CDR1 SNHLY, CDR2 FYNNEI. The CDR3 DNA sequence: TGTGCCAGCAGTGAAGGAGCGGGGGGGCGAGAGACCCAGTACTTC. Its protein is CASSEGAGGRETQYF.

CDR3 in DNA: TGCGCCAGCAGCCAAGATATAGTGAGGGGTTTCGAGCAGTACTTC. Protein: CASSQDIVRGFEQYF. The rearrangement links TRBV4-1 to TRBJ2-7; possibly TRBD1 or TRBD2 for D (5 bases each). Trimming removed 0 bases at V and 6 bases at J, with 15 bases between. The germline V gene encodes CDR1 MGHRA and CDR2 YSYEKL. The CDR3 runs 15 residues.

In DNA form, the CDR3 reads TGTGCCAGCAGTGAAGGGCAGACCGCCAGCTACGAGCAGTACTTC. It is translated as CASSEGQTASYEQYF. The chain recombines TRBV6-1 with TRBJ2-7; D is uncertain. V gave up 1 base and J gave up 3 bases, with 13 bases separating them. The V gene's germline CDR1 is MNHNS and CDR2 SASEGT. This CDR3 is built from 15 residues.

The rearrangement uses TRBV2 and TRBJ1-2; the D gene is possibly TRBD1 (6 bases). V was trimmed by 3 bases and J by 4 bases, leaving 12 bases between them. The CDR3 is made up of 14 amino acids. Germline loops: CDR1 SNHLY, CDR2 FYNNEI. The CDR3 DNA sequence: TGTGCCAGCAGTGATTACAGGGAGTTCTATGGCTACACCTTC. This encodes CASSDYREFYGYTF.

As concerns this clone: The junction departs from the called germline gene at one end, perhaps through a read error. The rearrangement uses TRBV7-7 and TRBJ2-2; TRBD2 agrees at 10 bases. Germline CDR1 reads SSHAT; CDR2 reads FNYEAQ (reference sequence). The CDR3 is 19 amino acids. The CDR3 nucleotides read TGTGCTAGCAGCCCCAGAGTCAGCGGGGGGGCCGTCAACACCGGGGAGCTGTTTTTT. It specifies CASSPRVSGGAVNTGELFF. Full variable domain (outside the CDR3, taken from reference TRBV7-7 and TRBJ2-2): GAGVSQSPRYKVTKRGQDVTLRCDPISSHATLYWYQQALGQGPEFLTYFNYEAQPDKSGLPSDRFSAERPEGSISTLTIQRTEQRDSAMYRCASSPRVSGGAVNTGELFFGEGSRLTVL.

The chain is built from TRBV7-2 and TRBJ1-4; D gene ambiguous. V was cut by 3 bases and J by 5 bases, with 13 bases left in between. CDR3 size: 15 residues. Germline CDR1 SGHTA, CDR2 FQGNSA. The DNA of the CDR3 is TGTGCCAGCAGCTTGGGTCGACCGAGAAATGAAAAACTGTTTTTT. This codes for CASSLGRPRNEKLFF.

Concerning this clone: This sample also contains other DNA sequences that code for the same CDR3. This chain links TRBV5-1 with TRBJ1-5, with unresolved D. The germline V and J ends were trimmed by 0 bases and 2 bases, with 9 bases remaining between them. The CDR3 length is 15 residues. Germline V gene data show CDR1 as SGHRS and CDR2 as YFSETQ. This CDR3 reads CASSLEGMGNQPQHF. The DNA of the CDR3 is TGCGCCAGCAGCTTGGAAGGGATGGGCAATCAGCCCCAGCATTTT.

This clone was detected only a few times. The rearrangement joins TRBV27 to TRBJ2-2; TRBD2 aligns across 11 bases. The germline V gene has CDR1 MNHEY and CDR2 SMNVEV (reference sequence). The CDR3 totals 18 residues. With V trimmed by 1 base and J by 6 bases, 10 bases remained unmatched. The CDR3 region is CASSLLITPGLAAGELFF. The CDR3 region has the DNA TGTGCCAGCAGTTTATTGATCACCCCGGGACTAGCGGCCGGGGAGCTGTTTTTT.

The rearrangement links TRBV4-3 to TRBJ1-2; tentatively, D is TRBD1 (5 bases). V shed 0 bases and J shed 8 bases, with 13 bases lying between them. CDR3 length equals 14 residues. CDR1 and CDR2 from the germline V gene are LGHNA and YSLEER. CDR3 sequence (DNA): TGCGCCAGCAGCCAAGATTGGAGGGACTGGGGCTACACCTTC. Its translation: CASSQDWRDWGYTF.

The sample holds many counts of this clone. The V gene is TRBV28, the J gene TRBJ2-6; tentative D call: TRBD1 (6 bases). V lost 6 bases, J lost 0 bases, and 12 bases lay in between. Germline loops: CDR1 MDHEN, CDR2 SYDVKM. CDR3 length equals 16 residues. Written as DNA, the CDR3 is TGTGCCAGCAGCCCAGGGGTCAGCTCTGGGGCCAACGTCCTGACTTTC. Amino acid sequence: CASSPGVSSGANVLTF. The full variable domain, in which reference TRBV28 and TRBJ2-6 provide the parts outside the CDR3, is DVKVTQSSRYLVKRTGEKVFLECVQDMDHENMFWYRQDPGLGLRLIYFSYDVKMKEKGDIPEGYSVSREKKERFSLILESASTNQTSMYLCASSPGVSSGANVLTFGAGSRLTVL.

J is TRBJ2-2 and V is TRBV28; D perhaps matches TRBD1 (6 bases). Trimming cost V 4 bases and J 5 bases, with 17 bases left between them. Germline V gives CDR1 MDHEN, CDR2 SYDVKM. The CDR3 is 16 residues long. DNA of the CDR3: TGTGCCAGCAGTTCGACAGGCTTTTCTTTAACCGGGGAGCTGTTTTTT. This codes for CASSSTGFSLTGELFF.

This clone was observed a handful of times. The CDR3 here is CARGQNSGANVLTF. CDR3 bases: TGTGCCAGAGGTCAAAACTCTGGGGCCAACGTCCTGACTTTC. The chain employs TRBV2 and TRBJ2-6; the D is unclear. V was trimmed by 9 bases and J by 0 bases, leaving 9 bases between them. CDR1 and CDR2 from the germline V gene are SNHLY and FYNNEI. CDR3 length equals 14 residues.

The CDR3 here is CASSPGGQGKEGYTF. CDR3 DNA sequence: TGTGCCAGCAGCCCTGGGGGACAGGGGAAAGAGGGCTACACCTTC. The chain joins TRBV7-2 to TRBJ1-2; 10 nucleotides align to TRBD1. The CDR3 length is 15 residues. Germline CDR1 is SGHTA and CDR2 is FQGNSA. The V segment lost 5 bases and the J segment 8 bases; nucleotides outside the gene matches: 11.

This clone was seen more than once but under ten times. A much more abundant neighbour one base away suggests this may be a read error. This CDR3 is also generated by other DNA sequences in the sample. J is TRBJ1-5 and V is TRBV28; D not resolved. The CDR3 has 13 amino acids. CDR1 and CDR2 (germline): MDHEN, SYDVKM. V was trimmed by 2 bases and J by 1 base, leaving 3 bases between them. CDR3 sequence (DNA): TGTGCCAGCAGTTTAGACAGCAATCAGCCCCAGCATTTT. Translated: CASSLDSNQPQHF.

This sequence joins TRBV5-1 and TRBJ2-7, with D unresolved. Germline lookup yields CDR1 SGHRS and CDR2 YFSETQ. The V end was cut by 5 bases, the J end by 7 bases, with 10 bases between. This CDR3 has 11 residues. The CDR3 reads CASRDGWEQYF. CDR3 sequence (DNA): TGCGCCAGCAGGGACGGCTGGGAGCAGTACTTC.

The CDR3 coding sequence is TGCGCCAGCAGTGAGTCTGTCCGCTCCTACGAGCAGTACTTC. It translates to CASSESVRSYEQYF. V and J are TRBV10-1 and TRBJ2-7; D is unclear. The CDR3 runs to 14 residues. Germline CDR1 and CDR2: WNHNN and SYGVQD (reference sequence). V was clipped by 0 bases and J by 0 bases, with 6 bases between them.

This rearrangement joins TRBV7-2 to TRBJ1-2, with D unclear. CDR3 size: 14 residues. Germline V lookup: CDR1 SGHTA, CDR2 FQGNSA. The V gene lost 1 base and the J gene lost 8 bases, with 14 bases spanning the gap. Here the CDR3 reads CASSLDSGFEGYTF. The CDR3 nucleotides are TGTGCCAGCAGCTTAGATTCTGGGTTTGAAGGCTACACCTTC.

The gene calls are TRBV18 and TRBJ2-5; tentative D call: TRBD1 (6 bases). Between the trimmed V and J ends, which lost 4 bases and 5 bases, there was a span of 14 bases. Germline CDR1 KGHSH, CDR2 LQKENI. The CDR3 is made up of 14 amino acids. CDR3 in amino acids: CASSQQGLGETQYF. Written as DNA, the CDR3 is TGTGCCAGCTCACAACAGGGCCTAGGGGAGACCCAGTACTTC.

This sequence joins TRBV18 and TRBJ1-1, with D unclear. From germline, CDR1 is KGHSH and CDR2 LQKENI. Deletions cut 6 bases from V and 1 base from J, with 9 bases between. The CDR3 totals 13 residues. The CDR3 reads CASSLERNTEAFF. The CDR3 DNA is TGTGCCAGCTCGCTCGAGAGGAACACTGAAGCTTTCTTT.

The chain combines TRBV29-1 with TRBJ2-1; TRBD2 might be the D (6 bases). CDR1 is SQVTM and CDR2 is ANQGSEA in the germline V gene. The CDR3 is made up of 15 amino acids. Trimming shortened V by 3 bases and J by 9 bases, and 21 bases separated the two germline ends. DNA of the CDR3: TGCAGCGTTGAGTGGCCAGCGGGCGGGACGGGTGAGCAGTTCTTC. Amino acids: CSVEWPAGGTGEQFF.

The chain uses TRBV5-1 and TRBJ2-5; tentatively, D is TRBD1 (5 bases). V was clipped by 5 bases and J by 5 bases, with 13 bases between them. CDR1 and CDR2 from the germline V gene are SGHRS and YFSETQ. CDR3 length: 13 residues. The chain's CDR3 is CASSYRLGETQYF. The CDR3 DNA reads as TGCGCCAGCAGTTACAGGTTAGGCGAGACCCAGTACTTC.

V gene TRBV27 combines with J gene TRBJ2-7, with D perhaps being TRBD1 or TRBD2 (5 bases each). The germline gives CDR1 MNHEY, CDR2 SMNVEV (reference sequence). This CDR3 contains 14 residues. V lost 6 bases and J lost 4, with 16 bases in between. DNA of the CDR3: TGTGCCAGCAGCCCGAGGGGTAGAATTTACGAGCAGTACTTC. As protein: CASSPRGRIYEQYF.

As DNA, the CDR3 is TGTGCCAGCAGCTTGCAGGGGGCAGGAGGAAACACCATATATTTT. Its translation is CASSLQGAGGNTIYF. The V call is TRBV11-2, the J call TRBJ1-3; 8 bases fit TRBD1. The junction had 5 bases not matched to a gene; V was cut back by 3 bases and J by 4 bases. In germline, CDR1 is SGHAT, CDR2 FQNNGV. CDR3 size: 15 residues. Variable domain in full (rest from reference TRBV11-2 and TRBJ1-3): EAGVAQSPRYKIIEKRQSVAFWCNPISGHATLYWYQQILGQGPKLLIQFQNNGVVDDSQLPKDRFSAERLKGVDSTLKIQPAKLEDSAVYLCASSLQGAGGNTIYFGEGSWLTVV.

This chain connects TRBV5-4 to TRBJ1-2; 8 nucleotides agree with TRBD1. The CDR3 length is 15 residues. Trimming cost V 5 bases and J 7 bases; bases outside gene matches: 13. Germline CDR1 reads SGHNT; CDR2 reads YYREEE (reference sequence). CDR3 DNA: TGTGCCAGCAGTTTACCGACAGGGGTTGTGGGTGGCTACACCTTC. Protein sequence: CASSLPTGVVGGYTF.

The rearrangement joins TRBV4-1 to TRBJ2-1; D may be TRBD1 (5 bases). Per the germline V gene, CDR1 is MGHRA and CDR2 is YSYEKL. The CDR3 covers 15 residues. V lost 0 bases to trimming and J lost 5 bases, with 11 bases between them. CDR3 coding DNA: TGCGCCAGCAGCCAAGATCAGGTCAGGGACAATGAGCAGTTCTTC. As protein: CASSQDQVRDNEQFF.

The chain employs TRBV5-1 and TRBJ1-2; D is unclear. This CDR3 is built from 13 residues. Trimming removed 7 bases at V and 4 bases at J, with 14 bases between. Germline loops: CDR1 SGHRS, CDR2 YFSETQ. CDR3 amino acids: CASGTGDLYGYTF. For the CDR3, the DNA is TGCGCCAGCGGAACGGGAGATCTCTATGGCTACACCTTC.

The V gene is TRBV30, the J gene TRBJ2-1; unclear D gene. Trimming took off 4 bases at V and 4 bases at J, with 8 bases between the two ends. The CDR3 contains 12 residues. In germline, CDR1 is GTSNPN, CDR2 SVGIG (reference sequence). This chain's CDR3 is CAWNFAYNEQFF. The CDR3 region has the DNA TGTGCCTGGAACTTCGCGTACAATGAGCAGTTCTTC.